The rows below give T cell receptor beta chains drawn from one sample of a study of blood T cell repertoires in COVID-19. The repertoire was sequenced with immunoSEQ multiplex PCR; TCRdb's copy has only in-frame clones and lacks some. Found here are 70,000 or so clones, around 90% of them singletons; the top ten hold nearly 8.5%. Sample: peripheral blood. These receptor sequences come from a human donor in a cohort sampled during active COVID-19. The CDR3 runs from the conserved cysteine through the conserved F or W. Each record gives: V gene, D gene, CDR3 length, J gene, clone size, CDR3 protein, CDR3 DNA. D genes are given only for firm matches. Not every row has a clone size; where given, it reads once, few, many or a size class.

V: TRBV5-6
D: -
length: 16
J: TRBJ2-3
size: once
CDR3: CASSHRGRGFTDTQYF
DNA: TGTGCCAGCAGCCATAGGGGGAGGGGGTTCACAGATACGCAGTATTTT

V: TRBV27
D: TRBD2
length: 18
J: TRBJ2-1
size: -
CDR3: CATRTFIAGGGAYNEQFF
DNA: TGTGCCACCAGAACGTTCATAGCGGGGGGGGGAGCCTACAATGAGCAGTTCTTC

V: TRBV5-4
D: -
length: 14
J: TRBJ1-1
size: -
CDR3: CASSVPEGGTEAFF
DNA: TGTGCCAGCAGCGTCCCAGAAGGCGGCACTGAAGCTTTCTTT

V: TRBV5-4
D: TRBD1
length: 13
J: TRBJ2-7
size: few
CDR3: CASSWGQAYEQYF
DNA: TGTGCCAGCAGCTGGGGACAGGCCTACGAGCAGTACTTC

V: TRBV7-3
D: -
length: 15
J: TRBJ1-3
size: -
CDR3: CASSAGQLSGNTIYF
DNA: TGTGCCAGCAGCGCGGGGCAGCTCTCTGGAAACACCATATATTTT

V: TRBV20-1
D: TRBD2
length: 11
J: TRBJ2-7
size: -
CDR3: CSTAGPYEQYF
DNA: TGCAGCACAGCGGGGCCCTACGAGCAGTACTTC

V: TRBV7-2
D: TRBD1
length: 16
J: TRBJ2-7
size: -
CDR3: CASSLRPRDRDHEQYF
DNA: TGTGCCAGCAGCTTAAGACCCCGGGACAGGGACCACGAGCAGTACTTC

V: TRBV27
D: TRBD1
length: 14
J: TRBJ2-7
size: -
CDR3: CASSTRGRSYEQYF
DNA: TGTGCCAGCAGTACAAGGGGGCGATCCTACGAGCAGTACTTC

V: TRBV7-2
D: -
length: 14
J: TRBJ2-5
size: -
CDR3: CASSFQGPQETQYF
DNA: TGTGCCAGCAGCTTCCAGGGGCCCCAAGAGACCCAGTACTTC

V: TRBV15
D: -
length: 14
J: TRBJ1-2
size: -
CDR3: CATRPDRGNYGYTF
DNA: TGTGCCACCAGACCGGACAGAGGCAACTATGGCTACACCTTC

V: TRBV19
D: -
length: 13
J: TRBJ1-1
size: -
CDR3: CASSIRENTEAFF
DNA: TGTGCCAGTAGTATCAGGGAGAACACTGAAGCTTTCTTT

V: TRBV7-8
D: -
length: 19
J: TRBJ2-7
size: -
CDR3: CASSLGVSVGGGTAYEQYF
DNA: TGTGCCAGCAGCTTAGGGGTTTCGGTGGGCGGGGGCACAGCTTACGAGCAGTACTTC

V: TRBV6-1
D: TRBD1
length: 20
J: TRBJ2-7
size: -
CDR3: CASSDRGQSGFSVRPYEQYF
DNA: TGTGCCAGCAGTGACCGGGGACAGAGCGGTTTCAGTGTGCGGCCCTACGAGCAGTACTTC

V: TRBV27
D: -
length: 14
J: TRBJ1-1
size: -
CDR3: CASRFYQGRNEAFF
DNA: TGTGCCAGCCGGTTTTATCAGGGGCGGAATGAAGCTTTCTTT

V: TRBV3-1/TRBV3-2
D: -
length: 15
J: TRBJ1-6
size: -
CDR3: CASTGGAGSNSPLHF
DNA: TGTGCCAGTACCGGAGGGGCAGGGAGTAATTCACCCCTCCACTTT

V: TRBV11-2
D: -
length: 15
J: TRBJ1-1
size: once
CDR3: CASSLGPDKNTEAFF
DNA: TGTGCCAGCAGCTTAGGTCCAGACAAGAACACTGAAGCTTTCTTT

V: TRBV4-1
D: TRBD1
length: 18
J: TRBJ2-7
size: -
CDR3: CASSQDWGTTGTDYEQYF
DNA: TGCGCCAGCAGCCAAGATTGGGGGACGACCGGGACAGATTACGAGCAGTACTTC

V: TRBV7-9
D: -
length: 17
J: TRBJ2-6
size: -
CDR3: CASIGLRRLSGANVLTF
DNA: TGTGCCAGCATAGGTCTTCGGAGACTCTCTGGGGCCAACGTCCTGACTTTC

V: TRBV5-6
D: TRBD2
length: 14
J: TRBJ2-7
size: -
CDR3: CASSMGGNSYEQYF
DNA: TGTGCCAGCAGTATGGGGGGGAACTCCTACGAGCAGTACTTC

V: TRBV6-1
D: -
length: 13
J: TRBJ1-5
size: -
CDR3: CASSEQTGQPQHF
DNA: TGTGCCAGCAGTGAACAGACAGGTCAGCCCCAGCATTTT

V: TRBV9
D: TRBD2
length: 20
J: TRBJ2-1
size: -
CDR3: CASSGRAGLAGGSSYNEQFF
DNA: TGTGCCAGCAGCGGACGTGCGGGACTAGCGGGGGGGAGCTCCTACAATGAGCAGTTCTTC

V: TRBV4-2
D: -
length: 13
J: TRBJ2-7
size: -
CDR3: CASSPGNLYEQYF
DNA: TGTGCCAGCAGCCCGGGAAATTTGTACGAGCAGTACTTC

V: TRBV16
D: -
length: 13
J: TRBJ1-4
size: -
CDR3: CASRPPGNEKLFF
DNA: TGTGCCAGCCGCCCGCCGGGGAATGAAAAACTGTTTTTT

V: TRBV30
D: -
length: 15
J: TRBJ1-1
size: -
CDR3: CAWTQRGKRNTEAFF
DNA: TGTGCCTGGACCCAGAGGGGGAAGAGGAACACTGAAGCTTTCTTT

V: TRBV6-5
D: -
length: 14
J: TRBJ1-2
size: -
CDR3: CAVPGSGGYYGYTF
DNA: TGTGCCGTACCGGGGAGTGGAGGGTACTATGGCTACACCTTC

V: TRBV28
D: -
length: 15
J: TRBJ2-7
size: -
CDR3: CASNQGGEGSYEQYF
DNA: TGTGCCAGCAACCAAGGGGGGGAGGGGTCCTACGAGCAGTACTTC

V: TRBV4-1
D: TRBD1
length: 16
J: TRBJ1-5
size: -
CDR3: CASSPTGTGAGQPQHF
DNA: TGCGCCAGCAGCCCCACCGGGACAGGGGCAGGGCAGCCCCAGCATTTT

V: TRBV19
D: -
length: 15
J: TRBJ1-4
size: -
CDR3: CASMDPGRGLEKLFF
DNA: TGTGCCAGTATGGATCCAGGGAGGGGCTTGGAAAAACTGTTTTTT

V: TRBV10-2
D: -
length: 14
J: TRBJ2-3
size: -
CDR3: CASSGSPGTDTQYF
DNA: TGCGCCAGCAGCGGCTCGCCGGGTACAGATACGCAGTATTTT

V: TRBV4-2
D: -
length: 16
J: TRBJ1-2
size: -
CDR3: CASSQDPQGRADGYTF
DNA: TGTGCCAGCAGCCAAGACCCACAGGGCAGGGCGGACGGCTACACCTTC

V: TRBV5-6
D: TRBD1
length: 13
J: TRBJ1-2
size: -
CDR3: CASSWTGVAGYTF
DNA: TGTGCCAGCAGCTGGACAGGGGTCGCTGGCTACACCTTC

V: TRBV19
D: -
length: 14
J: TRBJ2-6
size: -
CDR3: CASIQVGGANVLTF
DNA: TGTGCCAGTATACAGGTCGGCGGGGCCAACGTCCTGACTTTC

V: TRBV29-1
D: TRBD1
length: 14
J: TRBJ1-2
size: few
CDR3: CSVGEPTGGYGYTF
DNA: TGCAGCGTTGGGGAACCGACAGGGGGCTATGGCTACACCTTC

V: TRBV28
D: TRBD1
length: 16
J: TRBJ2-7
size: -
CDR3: CASSPTGQGARYEQYF
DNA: TGTGCCAGCAGCCCGACCGGGCAGGGGGCGCGGTACGAGCAGTACTTC

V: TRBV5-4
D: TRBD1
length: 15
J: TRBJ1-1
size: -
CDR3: CASSLAGDRWTEAFF
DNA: TGTGCCAGCAGCTTGGCCGGGGACAGATGGACTGAAGCTTTCTTT

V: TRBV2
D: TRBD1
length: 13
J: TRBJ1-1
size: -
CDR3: CASKQGMNTEAFF
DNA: TGTGCCAGCAAACAGGGGATGAACACTGAAGCTTTCTTT

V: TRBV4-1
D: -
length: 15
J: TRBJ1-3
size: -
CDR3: CASSPKGVPGNTIYF
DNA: TGCGCCAGCAGCCCGAAGGGGGTGCCTGGAAACACCATATATTTT

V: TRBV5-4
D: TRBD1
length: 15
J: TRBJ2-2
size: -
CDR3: CASSLEGQGARELFF
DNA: TGTGCCAGCAGCTTGGAAGGACAGGGTGCCAGGGAGCTGTTTTTT